This T cell receptor beta chain was recovered during a study of blood T cells in healthy people across ages. The CDR3 contains 14 residues. V lost 4 bases and J 4 bases, leaving 13 bases between the germline ends. Germline assignment: CDR1 MNHEY and CDR2 SVGAGI. This clonotype was observed many times. Its antigen is as yet unknown. Notes on the study in general: Estimated diversity, derived from one million T cells, was regarded as an underestimate. Strong correlation existed between TCR beta diversity and naive T cell percentage.

Each sample yielded at least 5 micrograms of PBMC total RNA. Primers used in a second PCR of roughly 7 to 12 cycles were a sample-barcoded 5' primer and a J-beta primer mix. Via MiXCR, TCRdb re-called the 5' RACE reads, giving one row per CDR3 protein. The top ten hold approximately 22% of the sample, which has around 2 million distinct CDR3 sequences, about two fifths seen once. This TCR was sampled from a human donor in good health. The V and J genes are TRBV6-5 and TRBJ1-2; D is unresolved. Sequencing input: blood. This CDR3 reads CASSLSDRGYGYTF. For the CDR3, the DNA is TGTGCCAGCAGTTTATCCGATCGGGGCTATGGCTACACCTTC.